This TCR beta chain was observed in a study of CD8 T cells in ankylosing spondylitis. The CDR3 sequence is 14 residues long. The germline V gene has CDR1 DFQATT and CDR2 SNEGSKA (reference sequence). V gave up 1 base and J gave up 4 bases, with 13 bases separating them. 5'-RACE, quantitative and with molecular barcodes, yielded the TCR beta libraries. TCRdb re-derived calls from the 5' RACE reads in MiXCR, one entry per CDR3 protein. Among about 240,000 distinct CDR3 sequences, roughly a quarter were seen once, and the ten largest hold about 0.6%. This clonotype was seen only a few times. Its antigen is not identified. Findings and caveats of the study: A motif in TCR beta, a set of fewer than ten highly homologous variants, appeared characteristic of ankylosing spondylitis blood.

This receptor was taken from a male donor with ankylosing spondylitis or in good health (not recorded which). This chain uses TRBV20-1 with TRBJ1-2, with D perhaps TRBD1 (6 bases). Input material: blood, either unsorted or a sorted T cell fraction (not recorded which). The CDR3 sequence: CSARVTGTSYGYTF. DNA for the CDR3: TGCAGTGCTAGAGTAACCGGGACAAGCTATGGCTACACCTTC.